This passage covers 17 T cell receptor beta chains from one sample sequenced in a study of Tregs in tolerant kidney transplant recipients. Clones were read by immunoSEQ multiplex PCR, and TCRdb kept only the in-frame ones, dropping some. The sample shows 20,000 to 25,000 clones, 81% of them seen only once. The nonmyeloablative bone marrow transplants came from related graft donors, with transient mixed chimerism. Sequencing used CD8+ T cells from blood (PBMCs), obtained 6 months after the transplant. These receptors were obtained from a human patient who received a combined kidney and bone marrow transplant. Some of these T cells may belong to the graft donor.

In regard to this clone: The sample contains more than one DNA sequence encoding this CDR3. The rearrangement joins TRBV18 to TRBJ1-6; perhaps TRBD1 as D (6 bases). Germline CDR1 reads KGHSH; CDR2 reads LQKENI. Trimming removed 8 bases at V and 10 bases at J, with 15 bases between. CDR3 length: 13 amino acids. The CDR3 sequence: CASAQGRESPLHF. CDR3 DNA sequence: TGTGCCAGCGCTCAGGGGAGAGAATCACCCCTCCACTTT.

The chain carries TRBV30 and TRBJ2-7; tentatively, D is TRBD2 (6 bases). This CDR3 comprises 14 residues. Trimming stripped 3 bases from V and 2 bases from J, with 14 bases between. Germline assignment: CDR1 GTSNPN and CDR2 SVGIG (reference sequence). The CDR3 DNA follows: TGTGCCTGGAGCGGGGGTCGGGGTACCTACGAGCAGTACTTC. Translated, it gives CAWSGGRGTYEQYF.

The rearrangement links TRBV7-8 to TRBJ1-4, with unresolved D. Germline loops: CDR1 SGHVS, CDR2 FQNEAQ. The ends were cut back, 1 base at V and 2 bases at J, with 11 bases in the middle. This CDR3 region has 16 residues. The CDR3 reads CASSLGVAATNEKLFF. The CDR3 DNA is TGTGCCAGCAGCTTAGGAGTGGCGGCGACTAATGAAAAACTGTTTTTT.

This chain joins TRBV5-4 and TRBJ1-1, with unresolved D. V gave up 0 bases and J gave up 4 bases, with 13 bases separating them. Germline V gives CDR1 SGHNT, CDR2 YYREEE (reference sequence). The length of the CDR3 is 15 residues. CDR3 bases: TGTGCCAGCAGCTTGGACAGAGAGCTAACCACTGAAGCTTTCTTT. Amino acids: CASSLDRELTTEAFF.

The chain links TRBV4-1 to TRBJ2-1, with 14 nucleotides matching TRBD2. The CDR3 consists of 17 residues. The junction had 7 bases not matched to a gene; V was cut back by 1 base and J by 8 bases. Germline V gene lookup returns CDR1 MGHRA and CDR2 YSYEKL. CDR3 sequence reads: CASSQGPGLAGVHEQFF. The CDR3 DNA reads TGCGCCAGCAGCCAAGGACCGGGACTAGCGGGAGTGCATGAGCAGTTCTTC.

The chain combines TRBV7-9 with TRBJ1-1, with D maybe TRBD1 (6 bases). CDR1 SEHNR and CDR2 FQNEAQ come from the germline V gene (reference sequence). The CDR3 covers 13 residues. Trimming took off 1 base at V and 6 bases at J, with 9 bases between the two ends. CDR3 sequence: CASSLVAGAEAFF. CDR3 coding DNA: TGTGCCAGCAGCTTAGTAGCAGGGGCTGAAGCTTTCTTT.

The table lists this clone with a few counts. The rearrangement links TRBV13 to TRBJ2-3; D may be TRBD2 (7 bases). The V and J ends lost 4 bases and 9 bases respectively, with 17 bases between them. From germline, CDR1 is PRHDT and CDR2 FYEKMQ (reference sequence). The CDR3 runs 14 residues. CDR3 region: CASSSLGGRDTQYF. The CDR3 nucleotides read TGTGCCAGCAGCTCCCTCGGGGGGCGGGACACGCAGTATTTT. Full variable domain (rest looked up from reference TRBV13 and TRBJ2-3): AAGVIQSPRHLIKEKRETATLKCYPIPRHDTVYWYQQGPGQDPQFLISFYEKMQSDKGSIPDRFSAQQFSDYHSELNMSSLELGDSALYFCASSSLGGRDTQYFGPGTRLTVL.

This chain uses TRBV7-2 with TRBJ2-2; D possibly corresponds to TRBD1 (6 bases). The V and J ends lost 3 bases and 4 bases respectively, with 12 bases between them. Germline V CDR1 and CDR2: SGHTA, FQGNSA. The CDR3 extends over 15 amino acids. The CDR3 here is CASSFTDSPTGELFF. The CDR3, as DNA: TGTGCCAGCAGCTTTACGGACAGCCCCACCGGGGAGCTGTTTTTT.

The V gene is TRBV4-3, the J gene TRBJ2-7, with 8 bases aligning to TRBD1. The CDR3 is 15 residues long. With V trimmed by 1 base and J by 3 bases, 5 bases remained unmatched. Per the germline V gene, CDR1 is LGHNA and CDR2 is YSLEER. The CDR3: CASSQARDRRYEQYF. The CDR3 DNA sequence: TGCGCCAGCAGCCAAGCCCGGGACAGGCGCTACGAGCAGTACTTC.

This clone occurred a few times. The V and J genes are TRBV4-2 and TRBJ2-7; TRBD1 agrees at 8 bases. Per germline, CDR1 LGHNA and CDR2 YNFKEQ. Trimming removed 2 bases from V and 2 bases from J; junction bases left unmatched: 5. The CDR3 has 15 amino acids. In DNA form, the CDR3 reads TGTGCCAGCAGCCAAAGCCTGACAGGGGCCTACGAGCAGTACTTC. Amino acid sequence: CASSQSLTGAYEQYF.

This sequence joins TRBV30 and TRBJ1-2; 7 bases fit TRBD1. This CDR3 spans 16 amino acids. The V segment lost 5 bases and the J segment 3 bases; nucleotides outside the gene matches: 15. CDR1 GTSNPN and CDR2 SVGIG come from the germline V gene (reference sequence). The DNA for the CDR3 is TGTGCCTGGGTACAGGGACAGCCCATCTACGACTATGGCTACACCTTC. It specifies CAWVQGQPIYDYGYTF.

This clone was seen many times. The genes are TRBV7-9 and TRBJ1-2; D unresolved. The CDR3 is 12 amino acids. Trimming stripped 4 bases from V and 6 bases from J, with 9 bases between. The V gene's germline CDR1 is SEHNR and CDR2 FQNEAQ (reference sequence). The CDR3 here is CASSSRTDGYTF. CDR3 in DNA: TGTGCCAGCAGCTCCAGGACTGATGGCTACACCTTC.

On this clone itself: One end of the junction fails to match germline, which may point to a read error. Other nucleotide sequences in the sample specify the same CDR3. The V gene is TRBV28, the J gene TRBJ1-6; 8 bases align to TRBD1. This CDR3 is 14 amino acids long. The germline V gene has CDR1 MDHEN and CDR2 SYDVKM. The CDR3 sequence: CASSSGQGNSPLHF. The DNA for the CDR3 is TGTGCCAGCAGTTCCGGACAGGGCAATTCCCCCCTCCACTTT.

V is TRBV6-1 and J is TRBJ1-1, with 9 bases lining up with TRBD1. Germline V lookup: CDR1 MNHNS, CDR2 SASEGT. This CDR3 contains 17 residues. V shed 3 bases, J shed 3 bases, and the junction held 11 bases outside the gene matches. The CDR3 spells CASSDGIVRTGDTEAFF. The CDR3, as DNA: TGTGCCAGCAGTGACGGCATTGTGAGGACAGGGGACACTGAAGCTTTCTTT.

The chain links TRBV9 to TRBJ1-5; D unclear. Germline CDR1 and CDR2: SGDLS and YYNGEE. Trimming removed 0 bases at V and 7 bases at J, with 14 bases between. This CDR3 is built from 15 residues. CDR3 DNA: TGTGCCAGCAGCGTAGGCGGACTGGAGGAACAGCCCCAGCATTTT. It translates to CASSVGGLEEQPQHF.

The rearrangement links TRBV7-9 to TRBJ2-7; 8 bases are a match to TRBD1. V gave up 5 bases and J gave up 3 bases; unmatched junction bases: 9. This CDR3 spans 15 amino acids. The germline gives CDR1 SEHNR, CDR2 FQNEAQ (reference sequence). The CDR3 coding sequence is TGTGCCAGCAGCACAATTCCGGGACAGGACTACGAGCAGTACTTC. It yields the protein CASSTIPGQDYEQYF.

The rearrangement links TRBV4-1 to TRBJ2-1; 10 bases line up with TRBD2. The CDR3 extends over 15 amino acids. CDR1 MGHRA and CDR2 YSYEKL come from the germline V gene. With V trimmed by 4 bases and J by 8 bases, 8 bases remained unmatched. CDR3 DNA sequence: TGCGCCAGCAGCCCGGAGGCGAGCGGGAGGGATGAGCAGTTCTTC. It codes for CASSPEASGRDEQFF.